The rows below give T cell receptor beta chains drawn from one sample of a study of shared clonotypes between healthy human individuals. Produced via immunoSEQ multiplex PCR; TCRdb's table is partial and in-frame only. This table holds under 850,000 clones, about two thirds found once. Material for sequencing was memory CD4+ T cells sorted from blood. These TCRs come from a woman aged 25 to 45 in good health. Each CDR3 is given with its conserved first and last residue. A D gene is named only where the DNA matches it firmly. Some rows mark clone size as missing; the rest say once, few, many or name a class of expanded clone.

clone_size	v_call	d_call	j_call	cdr3_nt	cdr3_aa
-	TRBV28	-	TRBJ1-3	TGTGCCAGCAGTCCCCAAATCTCTGGAAACACCATATATTTT	CASSPQISGNTIYF
-	TRBV28	TRBD2	TRBJ2-1	TGTGCCAGCAGGCCAACGATACTAGCGGGAGGGGCCCATGAGCAGTTCTTC	CASRPTILAGGAHEQFF
-	TRBV18	-	TRBJ1-3	TGTGCCAGCTCACCAGGACCCGGGTCACCGGGATCAAACACCATATATTTT	CASSPGPGSPGSNTIYF
-	TRBV15	TRBD2	TRBJ2-4	TGTGCCACCAGCAGGGGGGGGACTAGCGGGAAAAACATTCAGTACTTC	CATSRGGTSGKNIQYF
-	TRBV28	TRBD1	TRBJ1-5	TGTGCCAGCACCAGGGACAGAAATCAGCCCCAGCATTTT	CASTRDRNQPQHF
-	TRBV4-1	-	TRBJ2-7	TGCGCCAGCAGACGTAATAGGGGGCAGTACTTC	CASRRNRGQYF
-	TRBV11-2	-	TRBJ1-3	TGTGCCAGCAGCTTAGATCCAGGGTTGGGAAACACCATATATTTT	CASSLDPGLGNTIYF
-	TRBV9	-	TRBJ2-3	TGTGCCAGCAGCGTAGGAGCAGGGACAGATACGCAGTATTTT	CASSVGAGTDTQYF
-	TRBV28	-	TRBJ1-1	TGTGCCAGCAGTTTGGGCCTGGCAGGGCCGAACACTGAAGCTTTCTTT	CASSLGLAGPNTEAFF
-	TRBV29-1	-	TRBJ2-3	TGCAGCGGCAGGCGGGATTCGGGGGATACGCAGTATTTT	CSGRRDSGDTQYF
once	TRBV30	TRBD2	TRBJ2-1	TGTGCCTGGAGTCGCGGACTAGCGGGGGTCAATGAGCAGTTCTTC	CAWSRGLAGVNEQFF
-	TRBV28	-	TRBJ1-3	TGTGCCAGCACCCTAAATCGTAGGTCCGCCGGACACACCATATATTTT	CASTLNRRSAGHTIYF
-	TRBV10-2	-	TRBJ2-7	TGCGCCAGCATTGAAACCGGGACTTGGCCTTACGAGCAGTACTTC	CASIETGTWPYEQYF
-	TRBV28	TRBD1	TRBJ1-2	TGTGCCAGCAGAACCGGGACAGGGGGAAGGTTTAACTATGGCTACACCTTC	CASRTGTGGRFNYGYTF
once	TRBV27	-	TRBJ2-3	TGTGCCAGCAGTCTCAACTATTACACAGATACGCAGTATTTT	CASSLNYYTDTQYF
-	TRBV11-2	-	TRBJ2-3	TGTGCCAGCAGCTTAGGCACGGGAACCACAGATACGCAGTATTTT	CASSLGTGTTDTQYF
-	TRBV5-8	-	TRBJ1-3	TGTGCCAGCAGGCCCGGGGCCGGAAGACCTGGAAACACCATATATTTT	CASRPGAGRPGNTIYF
-	TRBV7-2	-	TRBJ2-5	TGTGCCAGCAGCTTAGCGTTGGTGGCGGGGAAGACCCAGTACTTC	CASSLALVAGKTQYF
-	TRBV19	TRBD1	TRBJ2-1	TGTGCCAGTAGTCGAACAGGGGGCAATATATACAATGAGCAGTTCTTC	CASSRTGGNIYNEQFF
-	TRBV14	TRBD2	TRBJ2-5	TGTGCCAGCAGCCAACCGGGACTAGGGGCAGAGACCCAGTACTTC	CASSQPGLGAETQYF
-	TRBV7-2	-	TRBJ2-6	TGTGCCAGCAGCTTAGGCGGCTCTGGGGCCAACGTCCTGACTTTC	CASSLGGSGANVLTF
many	TRBV5-1	TRBD2	TRBJ2-1	TGCGCCAGCAGCTTGGCTAGCGGGGGATACAATGAGCAGTTCTTC	CASSLASGGYNEQFF
-	TRBV27	TRBD2	TRBJ2-2	TGTGCCAGCAGTGGACTAGGATCGGACGGGGAGCTGTTTTTT	CASSGLGSDGELFF
-	TRBV19	-	TRBJ1-1	TGTGCCAGTAGTATGACCCCAAACACTGAAGCTTTCTTT	CASSMTPNTEAFF
-	TRBV11-2	TRBD2	TRBJ2-5	TGTGCCAGCAGCTTCCCCTCGACGGGAGGGCCGGGTTCCCAGTACTTC	CASSFPSTGGPGSQYF
once	TRBV5-1	TRBD1	TRBJ1-1	TGCGCCAGCAGCTTGGGGTTGGAGGGGGCCGGGACTGAAGCTTTCTTT	CASSLGLEGAGTEAFF
-	TRBV28	-	TRBJ2-4	TGTGCCAGCAGTTTGGCTGGGACATTAGCCAAAAACATTCAGTACTTC	CASSLAGTLAKNIQYF
-	TRBV7-2	-	TRBJ2-2	TGTGCCAGCAGCTTAGTTGGACGGGCGGCCGGGGAGCTGTTTTTT	CASSLVGRAAGELFF
-	TRBV19	TRBD2	TRBJ2-1	TGTGCCAGTAGTGACCGGACTAGCGGGAGGATACGGCAGTTCTTC	CASSDRTSGRIRQFF
-	TRBV4-1	TRBD1	TRBJ2-7	TGCGCCAGCAGCCAGCCGGGACAGGGCACCTACGAGCAGTACTTC	CASSQPGQGTYEQYF
few	TRBV5-1	-	TRBJ2-3	TGCGCCAGCAGCTTGGGGAATCAGGGAGGTTCAGATACGCAGTATTTT	CASSLGNQGGSDTQYF
once	TRBV11-3	-	TRBJ2-5	TGTGCCAGCAGCCTGGGATTTCAAGAGACCCAGTACTTC	CASSLGFQETQYF
-	TRBV6-6	TRBD1	TRBJ1-1	TGTGCCAGCAAAGAGGGGACAGGGAGACCTGAAGCTTTCTTT	CASKEGTGRPEAFF
-	TRBV7-2	TRBD2	TRBJ2-1	TGTGCCAGCAGCAGCCGGACTAGCGGGAGGACTAATGAGCAGTTCTTC	CASSSRTSGRTNEQFF
-	TRBV6-1	TRBD1	TRBJ1-2	TGTGCCAGCAGTGATGGGGGACAGCCCCCGTTTGGCTACACCTTC	CASSDGGQPPFGYTF
few	TRBV2	TRBD2	TRBJ2-1	TGTGCCAGCAGTCTAGAAGCGGGAGGGCTCGATGAGCAGTTCTTC	CASSLEAGGLDEQFF
-	TRBV5-6	TRBD1	TRBJ2-3	TGTGCCAGCAGCTTGGCGACAGGGGGCTTCACAGATACGCAGTATTTT	CASSLATGGFTDTQYF
once	TRBV10-2	TRBD2	TRBJ2-1	TGCGCCAGCAGTGAAGTTCGGGGGGGATCCTACAATGAGCAGTTCTTC	CASSEVRGGSYNEQFF
-	TRBV7-8	TRBD2	TRBJ2-1	TGTGCCAGCAGCGGCCTGGCGGGAGACGGGCACAATGAGCAGTTCTTC	CASSGLAGDGHNEQFF
-	TRBV7-9	-	TRBJ2-1	TGTGCCAGCAGTTCAAGACCAGCGGCCCCTGAGCAGTTCTTC	CASSSRPAAPEQFF
-	TRBV18	-	TRBJ2-7	TGTGCCAGCTCAGGGGGCGTTCAGTACGAGCAGTACTTC	CASSGGVQYEQYF
-	TRBV5-1	-	TRBJ2-7	TGCGCCAGCAGCTTGGGCCCTAGCGAGACCTCCTACGAGCAGTACTTC	CASSLGPSETSYEQYF
-	TRBV2	-	TRBJ1-1	TGTGCCAGCAGTGCCCCTGTTGGCACTGAAGCTTTCTTT	CASSAPVGTEAFF
-	TRBV6-4	-	TRBJ2-2	TGTGCCAGCTCCCGGGAGAGGAACACCGGGGAGCTGTTTTTT	CASSRERNTGELFF
-	TRBV21-1	-	TRBJ2-5	TGTGCCAGCAGCAAAGTAGGGCCAGCCCAAGAGACCCAGTACTTC	CASSKVGPAQETQYF
-	TRBV30	-	TRBJ1-2	TGTGCCTGGAGTGTACAACAGCTCTATGGCTACACCTTC	CAWSVQQLYGYTF
-	TRBV6-7	-	TRBJ2-1	TGTGCCAGCAGTTATTTTACCCCTGAGCAGTTCTTC	CASSYFTPEQFF
few	TRBV28	-	TRBJ2-5	TGTGCCAGCAGTATTGACCGGGAGCAGTACTTC	CASSIDREQYF
-	TRBV7-9	-	TRBJ2-7	TGTGCCAGCAGCCCAGTCGGGGGAAACAAATATTATACGATCGAGCAGTACTTC	CASSPVGGNKYYTIEQYF
-	TRBV2	TRBD2	TRBJ2-1	TGTGCCAGCGGAAAGCGGGATGAGAATGAGCAGTTCTTC	CASGKRDENEQFF
-	TRBV5-5	TRBD1	TRBJ1-3	TGTGCCAGCAGCTCACAGGGGTTTGGAAACACCATATATTTT	CASSSQGFGNTIYF
-	TRBV11-2	TRBD2	TRBJ2-3	TGTGCCAGCAGCTTAAGTCGACTAGCGGGCTACACAGATACGCAGTATTTT	CASSLSRLAGYTDTQYF
once	TRBV5-1	-	TRBJ1-4	TGCGCCAGCAGCTTGGTAACAGCTAACCCAACTAATGAAAAACTGTTTTTT	CASSLVTANPTNEKLFF
-	TRBV2	-	TRBJ2-5	TGTGCCAGCAGTGATTTAGAGACCCAGTACTTC	CASSDLETQYF
-	TRBV10-3	TRBD2	TRBJ2-3	TGTGCCATCAGTGAACAAGCGGGGGCCCCCACAGATACGCAGTATTTT	CAISEQAGAPTDTQYF
-	TRBV7-9	-	TRBJ1-4	TGTGCCAGCAGCTTATCGCAGGCGTTTGAAAAACTGTTTTTT	CASSLSQAFEKLFF
many	TRBV19	TRBD1	TRBJ2-3	TGTGCCAGTAGTATCGGGACAGGGGCCACAGATACGCAGTATTTT	CASSIGTGATDTQYF
-	TRBV7-6	-	TRBJ2-1	TGTGCCAGCAGCCCCAGACAGTTCGATGAGCAGTTCTTC	CASSPRQFDEQFF
few	TRBV19	-	TRBJ2-1	TGTGCCAGTAGTAGGAGTTTGGACAGAATCGACAATGAGCAGTTCTTC	CASSRSLDRIDNEQFF
-	TRBV5-1	-	TRBJ2-7	TGCGCCAGCACCCTGGGATCGGGGGAGCAGTACTTC	CASTLGSGEQYF